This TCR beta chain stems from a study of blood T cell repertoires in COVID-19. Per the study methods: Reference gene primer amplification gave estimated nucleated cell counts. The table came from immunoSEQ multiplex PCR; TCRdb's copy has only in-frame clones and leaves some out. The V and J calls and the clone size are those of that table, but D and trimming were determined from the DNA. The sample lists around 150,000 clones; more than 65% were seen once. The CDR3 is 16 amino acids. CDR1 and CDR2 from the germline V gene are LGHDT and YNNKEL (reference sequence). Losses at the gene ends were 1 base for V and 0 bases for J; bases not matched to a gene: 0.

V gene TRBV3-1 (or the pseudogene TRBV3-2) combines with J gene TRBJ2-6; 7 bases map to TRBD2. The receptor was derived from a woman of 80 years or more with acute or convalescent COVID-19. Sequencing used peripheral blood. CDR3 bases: TGTGCCAGCAGCCAAGGGGGGGGCTCTGGGGCCAACGTCCTGACTTTC. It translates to CASSQGGGSGANVLTF.